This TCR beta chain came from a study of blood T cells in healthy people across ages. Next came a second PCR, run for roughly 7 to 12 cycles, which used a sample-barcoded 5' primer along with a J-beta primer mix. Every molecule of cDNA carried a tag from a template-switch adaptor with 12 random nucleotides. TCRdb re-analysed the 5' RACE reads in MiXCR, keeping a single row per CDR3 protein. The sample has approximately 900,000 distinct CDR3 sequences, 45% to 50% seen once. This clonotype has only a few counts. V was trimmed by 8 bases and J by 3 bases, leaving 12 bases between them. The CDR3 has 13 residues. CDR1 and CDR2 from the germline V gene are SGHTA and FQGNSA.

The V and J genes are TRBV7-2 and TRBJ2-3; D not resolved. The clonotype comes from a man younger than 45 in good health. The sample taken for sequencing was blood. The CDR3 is CASDGFWTDTQYF. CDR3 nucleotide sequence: TGTGCCAGCGATGGATTTTGGACAGATACGCAGTATTTT.